The 3 T cell receptor beta chains presented below share a single source sample, sequenced in a study of identical twins. TCRdb reprocessed the 5' RACE reads with MiXCR, giving one entry per CDR3 protein. In the table there are about 190,000 distinct CDR3 sequences, more than 15% of which are singletons. This same sample was also part of a study on T cells expressing NK-cell markers.

The sample comprised CD8+ T cells sorted from blood. The receptors were sampled from a woman under 30 in good health.

The CDR3 reads CASSYAVVLAGVSDTQYF. The CDR3 DNA reads as TGTGCCAGCAGTTACGCTGTTGTGCTAGCGGGAGTTTCAGATACGCAGTATTTT. This chain connects TRBV6-5 to TRBJ2-3, with 10 bases matching TRBD2. V lost 2 bases and J lost 4; bases outside the gene matches: 12. In germline, CDR1 is MNHEY, CDR2 SVGAGI. This CDR3 has 18 amino acids.

This clonotype has a handful of counts. J is TRBJ2-4 and V is TRBV2; 11 bases line up with TRBD1. Germline-derived CDR1 and CDR2 are SNHLY and FYNNEI. The V gene end was trimmed by 6 bases and the J gene end by 1 base; junction bases not matched to a gene: 5. The CDR3 extends over 16 amino acids. The CDR3 DNA reads as TGTGCCAGCAGGGACAGGGGGCTGGAGGCCAAAAACATTCAGTACTTC. This translates into CASRDRGLEAKNIQYF.

The chain combines TRBV20-1 with TRBJ2-1; D gene ambiguous. Trimming took off 2 bases at V and 9 bases at J, with 8 bases between the two ends. The CDR3 is made up of 11 amino acids. Per the germline V gene, CDR1 is DFQATT and CDR2 is SNEGSKA (reference sequence). CDR3 in DNA: TGCAGTGCTAGATCTATGGGTGAGCAGTTCTTC. Residues: CSARSMGEQFF.